Detailed here is one T cell receptor (beta chain). As originally analysed: Researchers report that nucleated cell counts were estimated from reference gene primer amplification. The assay was immunoSEQ multiplex PCR, and TCRdb's table has in-frame clones only and misses some. The DNA gave D and trimming, while V, J and clone size come from that table. The sample has around 170,000 clones; about four fifths are singletons. Followed over time, Seattle patients had been enrolled while infection was active. CDR1 SGHTA and CDR2 FQGTGA come from the germline V gene. The CDR3 consists of 14 residues. Between the trimmed V and J ends, which lost 2 bases and 0 bases, there was a span of 7 bases. These data are taken from a study of blood T cell repertoires in COVID-19. About the study: Sites in the United States, Italy and Spain provided acute and convalescent COVID-19 samples. From T cells, B-cell-depleted T cells, or PBMCs came the material, which was cDNA or gDNA.

The chain has TRBV7-3 and TRBJ1-1, with D unclear. This sequence originates from a woman between 65 and 79 years old with COVID-19, enrolled during active disease. The sequencing sample was made of peripheral blood. The CDR3 reads CASSLEAMNTEAFF. The CDR3 bases are TGTGCCAGCAGCTTAGAGGCTATGAACACTGAAGCTTTCTTT.